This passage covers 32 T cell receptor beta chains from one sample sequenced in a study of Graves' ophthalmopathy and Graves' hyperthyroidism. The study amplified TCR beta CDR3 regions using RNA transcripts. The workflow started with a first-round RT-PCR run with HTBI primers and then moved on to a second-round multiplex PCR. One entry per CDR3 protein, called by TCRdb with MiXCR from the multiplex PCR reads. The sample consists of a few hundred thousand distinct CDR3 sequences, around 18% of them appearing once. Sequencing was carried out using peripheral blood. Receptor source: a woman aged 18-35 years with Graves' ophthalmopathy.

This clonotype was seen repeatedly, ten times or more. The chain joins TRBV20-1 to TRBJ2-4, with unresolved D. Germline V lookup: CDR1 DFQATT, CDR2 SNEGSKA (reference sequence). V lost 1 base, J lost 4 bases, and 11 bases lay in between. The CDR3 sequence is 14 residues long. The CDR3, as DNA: TGCAGTGCTAGAGCTAACCTCCAGAAAAACATTCAGTACTTC. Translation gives CSARANLQKNIQYF.

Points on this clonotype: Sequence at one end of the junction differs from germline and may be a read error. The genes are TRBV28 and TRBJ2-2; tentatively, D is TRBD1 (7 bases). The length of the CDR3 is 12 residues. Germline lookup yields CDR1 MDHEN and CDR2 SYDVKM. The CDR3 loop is CASSFPRGELSF. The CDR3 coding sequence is TGTGCCAGCAGTTTCCCCAGGGGGGAGCTGTCTTTT.

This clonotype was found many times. CDR3 sequence reads: CASSSPVNTEAFF. The CDR3 region has the DNA TGTGCCAGCAGTAGTCCAGTGAACACTGAAGCTTTCTTT. The chain recombines TRBV6-5 with TRBJ1-1; D remains unclear. The CDR3 is made up of 13 amino acids. Germline CDR1 is MNHEY and CDR2 is SVGAGI. V was pared by 5 bases and J by 0 bases, with 7 bases between.

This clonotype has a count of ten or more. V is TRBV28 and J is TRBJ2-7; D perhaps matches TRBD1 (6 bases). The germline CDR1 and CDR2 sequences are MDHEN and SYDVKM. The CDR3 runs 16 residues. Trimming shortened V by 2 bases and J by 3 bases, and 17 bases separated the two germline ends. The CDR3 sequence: CASSLPWTGTNYEQYF. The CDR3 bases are TGTGCCAGCAGTTTACCCTGGACCGGGACAAACTACGAGCAGTACTTC.

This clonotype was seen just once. CDR3 bases: TGTGCCAGCAGCCCCGTCCGGACAGGGAGAGACACCGGGGAGCTGTTTTTT. Translation: CASSPVRTGRDTGELFF. The chain couples TRBV6-2 or TRBV6-3 to TRBJ2-2; 8 bases match TRBD1. CDR3 length equals 17 residues. The germline V gene encodes CDR1 MNHEY and CDR2 SVGEGT. V lost 6 bases, J lost 3 bases, and 12 bases stayed unmatched.

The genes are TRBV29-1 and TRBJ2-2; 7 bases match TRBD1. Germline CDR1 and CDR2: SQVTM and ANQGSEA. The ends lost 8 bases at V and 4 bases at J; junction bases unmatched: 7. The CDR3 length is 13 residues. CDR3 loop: CSFRQGITGELFF. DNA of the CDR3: TGCAGCTTCCGACAGGGCATCACCGGGGAGCTGTTTTTT.

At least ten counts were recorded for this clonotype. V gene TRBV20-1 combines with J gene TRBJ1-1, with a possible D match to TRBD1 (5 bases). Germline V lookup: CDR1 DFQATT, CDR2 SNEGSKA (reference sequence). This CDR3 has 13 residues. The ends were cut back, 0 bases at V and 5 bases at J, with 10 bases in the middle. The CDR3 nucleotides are TGCAGTGCTAGAGAGCAGGGCCGAACTGAAGCTTTCTTT. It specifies CSAREQGRTEAFF.

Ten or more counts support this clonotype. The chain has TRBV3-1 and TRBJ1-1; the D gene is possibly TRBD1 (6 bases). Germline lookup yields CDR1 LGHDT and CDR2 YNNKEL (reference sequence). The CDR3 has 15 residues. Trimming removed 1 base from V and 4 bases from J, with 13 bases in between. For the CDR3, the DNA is TGTGCCAGCAGCCAAGCCCGGGGGCGCGGCACTGAAGCTTTCTTT. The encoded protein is CASSQARGRGTEAFF.

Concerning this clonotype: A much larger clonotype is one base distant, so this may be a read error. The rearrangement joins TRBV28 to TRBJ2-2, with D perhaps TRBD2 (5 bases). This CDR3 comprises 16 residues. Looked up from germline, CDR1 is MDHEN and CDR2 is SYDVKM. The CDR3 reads CVSSPLEGLNTGELFF. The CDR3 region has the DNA TGTGTCAGCAGCCCCCTTGAGGGCCTGAACACCGGGGAGCTGTTTTTT.

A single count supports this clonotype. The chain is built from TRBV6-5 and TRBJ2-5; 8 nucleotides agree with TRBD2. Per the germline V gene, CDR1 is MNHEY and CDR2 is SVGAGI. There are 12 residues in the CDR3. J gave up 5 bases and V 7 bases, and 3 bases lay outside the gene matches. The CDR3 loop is CASNGGGETQYF. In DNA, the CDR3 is TGTGCCAGCAACGGGGGGGGGGAGACCCAGTACTTC.

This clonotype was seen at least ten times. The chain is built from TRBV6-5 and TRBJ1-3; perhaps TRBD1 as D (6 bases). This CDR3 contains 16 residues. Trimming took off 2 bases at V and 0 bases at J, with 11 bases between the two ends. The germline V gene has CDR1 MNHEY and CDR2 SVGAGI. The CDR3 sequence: CASSYGGHSSGNTIYF. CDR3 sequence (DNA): TGTGCCAGCAGTTACGGGGGACACTCCTCTGGAAACACCATATATTTT.

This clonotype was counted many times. CDR3 sequence reads: CASSLMAGQGVGNSPLHF. In nucleotides, the CDR3 is TGTGCCAGCAGTTTGATGGCAGGGCAGGGGGTTGGGAATTCACCCCTCCACTTT. The chain joins TRBV28 to TRBJ1-6; 7 bases align to TRBD1. The junction had 15 bases not matched to a gene; V was cut back by 3 bases and J by 7 bases. The CDR3 has 18 amino acids. The germline V gene encodes CDR1 MDHEN and CDR2 SYDVKM.

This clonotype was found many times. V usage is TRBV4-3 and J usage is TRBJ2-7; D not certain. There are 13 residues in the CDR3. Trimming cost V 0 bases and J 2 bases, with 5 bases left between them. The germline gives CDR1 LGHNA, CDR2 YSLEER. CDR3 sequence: CASSQELTYEQYF. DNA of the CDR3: TGCGCCAGCAGCCAAGAACTGACCTACGAGCAGTACTTC.

The DNA of the CDR3 is TGTGCCAGCAGCTGGGGCGCCGAGGGGACCAGTGGCTACACCTTC. Residues: CASSWGAEGTSGYTF. The rearrangement uses TRBV5-5 and TRBJ1-2; D may be TRBD1 (5 bases). Germline V gene sequence: CDR1 SGHKS, CDR2 YYEKEE (reference sequence). This CDR3 region has 15 residues. Trimming removed 3 bases from V and 7 bases from J, with 19 bases in between.

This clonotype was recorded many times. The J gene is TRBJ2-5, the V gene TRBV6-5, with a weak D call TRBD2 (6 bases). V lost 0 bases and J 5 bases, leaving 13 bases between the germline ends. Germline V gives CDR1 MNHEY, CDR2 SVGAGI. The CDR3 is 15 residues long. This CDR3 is CASSYSSGRGETQYF. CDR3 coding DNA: TGTGCCAGCAGTTACTCGTCCGGGAGAGGGGAGACCCAGTACTTC.

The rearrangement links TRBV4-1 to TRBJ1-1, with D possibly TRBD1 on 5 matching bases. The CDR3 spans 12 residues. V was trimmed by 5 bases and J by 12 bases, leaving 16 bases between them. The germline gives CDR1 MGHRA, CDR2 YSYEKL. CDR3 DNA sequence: TGCGCCAGCAGCGGGACGGAAGGGGCGACTTTCTTT. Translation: CASSGTEGATFF.

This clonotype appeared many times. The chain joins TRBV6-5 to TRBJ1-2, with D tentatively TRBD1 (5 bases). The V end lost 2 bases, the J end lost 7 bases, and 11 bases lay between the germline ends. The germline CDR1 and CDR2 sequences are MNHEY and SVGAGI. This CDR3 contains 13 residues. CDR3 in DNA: TGTGCCAGCAGTTACGCGGGGACCGGTGGCTACACCTTC. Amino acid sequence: CASSYAGTGGYTF.

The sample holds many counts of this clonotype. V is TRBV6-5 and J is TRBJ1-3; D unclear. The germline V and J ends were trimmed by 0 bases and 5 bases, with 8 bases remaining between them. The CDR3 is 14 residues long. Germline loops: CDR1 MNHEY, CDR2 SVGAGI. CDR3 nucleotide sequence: TGTGCCAGCAGTTACTCCTCAGGAAGAAACACCATATATTTT. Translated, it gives CASSYSSGRNTIYF.

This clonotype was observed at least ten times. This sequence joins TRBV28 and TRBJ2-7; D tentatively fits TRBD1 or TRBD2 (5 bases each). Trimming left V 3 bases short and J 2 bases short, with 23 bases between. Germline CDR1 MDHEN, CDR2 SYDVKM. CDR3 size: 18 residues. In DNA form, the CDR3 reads TGTGCCAGCAGTTTCCGGTATTCCGGGGACCCACACCCCTACGAGCAGTACTTC. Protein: CASSFRYSGDPHPYEQYF.

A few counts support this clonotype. The DNA for the CDR3 is TGTGCCACCCGGGGGACATCCCACGAGACCCAGTACTTC. This sequence encodes CATRGTSHETQYF. The gene calls are TRBV6-1 and TRBJ2-5, with D tentatively TRBD1 or TRBD2 (6 bases each). The CDR3 totals 13 residues. V was trimmed by 10 bases and J by 5 bases, leaving 17 bases between them. Germline assignment: CDR1 MNHNS and CDR2 SASEGT.

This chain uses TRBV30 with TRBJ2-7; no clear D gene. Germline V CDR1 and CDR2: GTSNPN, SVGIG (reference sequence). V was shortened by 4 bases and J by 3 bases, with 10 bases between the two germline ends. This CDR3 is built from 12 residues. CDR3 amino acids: CAWTKNNYEQYF. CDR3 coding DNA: TGTGCCTGGACTAAAAACAACTACGAGCAGTACTTC.

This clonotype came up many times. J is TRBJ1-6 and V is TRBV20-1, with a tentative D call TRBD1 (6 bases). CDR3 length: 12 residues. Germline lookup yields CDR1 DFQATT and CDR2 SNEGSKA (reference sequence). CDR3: CSLPPGDSPLHF. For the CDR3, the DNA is TGCAGCCTCCCCCCAGGGGACTCACCCCTCCACTTT.

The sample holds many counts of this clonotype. CDR3 region: CASSSTGGYYGYTF. CDR3 bases: TGTGCCAGCAGCTCGACAGGGGGCTACTATGGCTACACCTTC. V gene TRBV7-2 combines with J gene TRBJ1-2; 10 nucleotides line up with TRBD1. Germline V gene sequence: CDR1 SGHTA, CDR2 FQGNSA. The CDR3 loop spans 14 amino acids. Unmatched junction bases numbered 2, after V lost 4 bases and J lost 3 bases.

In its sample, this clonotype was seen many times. DNA for the CDR3: TGTGCCAGCAAGAGAAACACAGGGGGCTCCTACGAGCAGTACTTC. Encoded protein: CASKRNTGGSYEQYF. The rearrangement uses TRBV12-3 or TRBV12-4 and TRBJ2-7, with TRBD1 identical over 8 bases. The CDR3 is 15 residues long. The V gene end was trimmed by 7 bases and the J gene end by 0 bases; junction bases not matched to a gene: 8.

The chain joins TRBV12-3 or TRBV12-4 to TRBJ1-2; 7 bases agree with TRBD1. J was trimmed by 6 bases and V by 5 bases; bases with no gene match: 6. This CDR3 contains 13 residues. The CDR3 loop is CASSTTGRHGYTF. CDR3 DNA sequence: TGTGCCAGCAGTACGACAGGGAGGCATGGCTACACCTTC.

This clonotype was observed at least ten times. The CDR3 region is CASTRGYEQYF. As DNA, the CDR3 is TGTGCCAGCACCAGGGGCTACGAGCAGTACTTC. V is TRBV11-2 and J is TRBJ2-7; D perhaps matches TRBD1 (6 bases). This CDR3 contains 11 residues. Germline V gives CDR1 SGHAT, CDR2 FQNNGV. V was pared by 7 bases and J by 3 bases, with 7 bases between.

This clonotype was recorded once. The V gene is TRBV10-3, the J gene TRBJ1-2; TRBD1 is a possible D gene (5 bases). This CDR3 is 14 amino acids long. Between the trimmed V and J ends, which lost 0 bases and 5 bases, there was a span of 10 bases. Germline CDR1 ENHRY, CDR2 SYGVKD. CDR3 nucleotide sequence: TGTGCCATCAGTGAGTCGGGGGTTACGTATGGCTACACCTTC. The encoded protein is CAISESGVTYGYTF.

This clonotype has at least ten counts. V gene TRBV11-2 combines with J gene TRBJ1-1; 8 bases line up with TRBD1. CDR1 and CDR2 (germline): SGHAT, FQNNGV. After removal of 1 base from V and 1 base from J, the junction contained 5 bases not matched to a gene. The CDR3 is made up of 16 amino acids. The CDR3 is CASSLVGTGPNTEAFF. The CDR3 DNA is TGTGCCAGCAGCTTAGTGGGGACAGGCCCGAACACTGAAGCTTTCTTT.

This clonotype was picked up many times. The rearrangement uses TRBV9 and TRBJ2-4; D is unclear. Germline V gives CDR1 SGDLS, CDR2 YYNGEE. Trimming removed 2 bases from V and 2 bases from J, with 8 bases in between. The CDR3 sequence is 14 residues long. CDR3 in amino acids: CASSVDASKNIQYF. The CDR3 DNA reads TGTGCCAGCAGCGTGGACGCATCCAAAAACATTCAGTACTTC.

This chain's CDR3 is CAISATGDTGELFF. In DNA form, the CDR3 reads TGTGCCATCAGCGCGACAGGGGACACCGGGGAGCTGTTTTTT. The V call is TRBV10-3, the J call TRBJ2-2; TRBD1 agrees at 8 bases. The germline CDR1 and CDR2 sequences are ENHRY and SYGVKD. J gave up 3 bases and V 6 bases, and 3 bases lay outside the gene matches. The CDR3 loop spans 14 amino acids.

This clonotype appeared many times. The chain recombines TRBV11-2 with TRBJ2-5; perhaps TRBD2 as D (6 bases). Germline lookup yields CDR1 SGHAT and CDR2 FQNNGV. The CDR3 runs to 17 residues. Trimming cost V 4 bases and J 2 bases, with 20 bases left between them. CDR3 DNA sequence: TGTGCCAGCAGCTCTAGAGAGGCTAGCGCCTTACAAGAGACCCAGTACTTC. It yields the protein CASSSREASALQETQYF.

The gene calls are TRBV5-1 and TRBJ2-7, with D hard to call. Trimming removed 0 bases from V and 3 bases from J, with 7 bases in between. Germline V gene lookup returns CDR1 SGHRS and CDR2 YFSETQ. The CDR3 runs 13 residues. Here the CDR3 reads CASSLVYGYEQYF. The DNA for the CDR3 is TGCGCCAGCAGCTTGGTCTACGGCTACGAGCAGTACTTC.